A selection of T cell receptor beta chains follows, all from one sample in a study of T cells in Graves' hyperthyroidism and ophthalmopathy. TCRdb reanalysed the multiplex PCR reads using MiXCR and keeps one entry per CDR3 protein. The sample lists nearly 250,000 distinct CDR3 sequences, more than 20% occurring once. Material for sequencing was blood. These receptor sequences come from a woman aged 35 to 49 with Graves' ophthalmopathy. The CDR3 runs from the conserved cysteine through the conserved F or W. D genes are given only for firm matches. Size is stated for part of the rows, as once, few or many counts, or as a class when the clone is expanded.

d_gene	v_gene	abundance	j_gene	CDR3aa	CDR3nt
NA	TRBV7-9	many	TRBJ1-2	CASSYYIYGYTF	TGTGCCAGCAGCTACTATATTTATGGCTACACCTTC
TRBD2	TRBV7-2	NA	TRBJ2-2	CASSFAGGPTGELFF	TGTGCCAGCAGCTTCGCGGGAGGGCCCACCGGGGAGCTGTTTTTT
NA	TRBV20-1	many	TRBJ1-1	CSAREPGGYEAFF	TGCAGTGCTAGAGAACCGGGGGGATATGAAGCTTTCTTT
NA	TRBV9	NA	TRBJ1-3	CASSGPSRPGNTIYF	TGTGCCAGCAGCGGCCCATCGCGGCCTGGAAACACCATATATTTT
NA	TRBV28	many	TRBJ2-5	CASSFGSWETQYF	TGTGCCAGCAGTTTTGGTAGTTGGGAGACCCAGTACTTC
NA	TRBV20-1	many	TRBJ2-7	CSADGAYEQYF	TGCAGTGCGGACGGGGCCTACGAGCAGTACTTC
TRBD2	TRBV20-1	many	TRBJ2-5	CSATLVLAGQETQYF	TGCAGTGCTACCCTCGTGCTAGCGGGACAAGAGACCCAGTACTTC
TRBD2	TRBV6-2/TRBV6-3	many	TRBJ2-2	CASSYSSPGLAGGVGELFF	TGTGCCAGCAGTTACTCTTCTCCGGGACTAGCGGGAGGGGTCGGGGAGCTGTTTTTT
NA	TRBV6-2/TRBV6-3	NA	TRBJ1-1	CASSYTAAQAFF	TGTGCCAGCAGTTACACGGCAGCCCAAGCTTTCTTT
NA	TRBV27	many	TRBJ1-1	CASSPRAGVGTEAFF	TGTGCCAGCAGTCCACGGGCAGGGGTGGGCACTGAAGCTTTCTTT
NA	TRBV12-3/TRBV12-4	many	TRBJ2-7	CASSYTGFSYEQYF	TGTGCCAGCAGTTATACAGGGTTTTCCTACGAGCAGTACTTC
TRBD2	TRBV9	many	TRBJ2-5	CASSVGLPSGGQETQYF	TGTGCCAGCAGCGTGGGACTACCTTCCGGAGGGCAAGAGACCCAGTACTTC
NA	TRBV6-1	many	TRBJ2-2	CASTRDILTGELFF	TGTGCCAGCACCAGGGACATACTGACCGGGGAGCTGTTTTTT
TRBD1	TRBV7-2	many	TRBJ1-5	CASSSRGTGVIQPQHF	TGTGCCAGCAGCAGTAGGGGGACAGGGGTAATTCAGCCCCAGCATTTT
TRBD2	TRBV19	many	TRBJ2-5	CASSMGLALGQETQYF	TGTGCCAGTAGTATGGGACTAGCGTTGGGACAAGAGACCCAGTACTTC
NA	TRBV5-1	many	TRBJ1-1	CASSLVFGGQNTEAFF	TGCGCCAGCAGCTTGGTCTTCGGGGGTCAGAACACTGAAGCTTTCTTT
NA	TRBV18	NA	TRBJ1-5	CASSPPAGGTGNQPQHF	TGTGCCAGCTCACCACCGGCGGGGGGCACGGGCAATCAGCCCCAGCATTTT
TRBD1	TRBV5-1	few	TRBJ1-1	CASSPGDREWYTEAFF	TGCGCCAGCAGCCCAGGGGACAGGGAATGGTACACTGAAGCTTTCTTT
NA	TRBV20-1	many	TRBJ1-2	CSASVAGTDYGYTF	TGCAGTGCTAGTGTGGCAGGTACCGACTATGGCTACACCTTC
NA	TRBV12-3/TRBV12-4	many	TRBJ2-5	CASNRHGETQYF	TGTGCCAGCAATCGACACGGGGAGACCCAGTACTTC
NA	TRBV7-2	many	TRBJ2-7	CASSPYRAGNEQYF	TGTGCCAGCAGCCCCTACAGGGCGGGGAACGAGCAGTACTTC
TRBD2	TRBV6-5	many	TRBJ2-7	CASSYSPVGTSTYEQYF	TGTGCCAGCAGTTACTCCCCCGTCGGGACTAGCACCTACGAGCAGTACTTC
NA	TRBV19	many	TRBJ2-5	CASSTGETQYF	TGTGCCAGCAGTACGGGCGAGACCCAGTACTTC
NA	TRBV2	many	TRBJ2-2	CAFEQGPNTGELFF	TGTGCCTTTGAGCAGGGGCCGAACACCGGGGAGCTGTTTTTT
TRBD1	TRBV10-3	many	TRBJ1-5	CAISEGGQGAQGSQPQHF	TGTGCCATCAGTGAGGGGGGACAGGGGGCGCAAGGCAGTCAGCCCCAGCATTTT
NA	TRBV12-3/TRBV12-4	many	TRBJ2-5	CASTSVLQETQYF	TGTGCCAGCACCTCGGTGCTACAAGAGACCCAGTACTTC
NA	TRBV4-1	few	TRBJ1-2	CASSQDPPIGYTF	TGCGCCAGCAGCCAAGATCCCCCCATAGGCTACACCTTC
NA	TRBV12-3/TRBV12-4	NA	TRBJ2-2	CASAWTGELFF	TGTGCCAGTGCGTGGACCGGGGAGCTGTTTTTT
NA	TRBV5-1	many	TRBJ2-7	CASSLADSSYEQYF	TGCGCCAGCAGCTTGGCGGATAGCTCCTACGAGCAGTACTTC
NA	TRBV28	many	TRBJ2-5	CASSLLQGRETQYF	TGTGCCAGCAGTTTATTACAAGGGAGAGAGACCCAGTACTTC
NA	TRBV10-3	many	TRBJ2-7	CAISESLSLGYEQYF	TGTGCCATCAGTGAGTCTCTCTCATTGGGGTACGAGCAGTACTTC
NA	TRBV28	many	TRBJ1-2	CASSLGVVGNYGYTF	TGTGCCAGCAGTTTGGGCGTCGTGGGGAACTATGGCTACACCTTC
NA	TRBV28	many	TRBJ1-1	CASSTFTAEAFF	TGTGCCAGCAGTACCTTTACGGCTGAAGCTTTCTTT
NA	TRBV28	many	TRBJ2-7	CASSLMQKMAEQYF	TGTGCCAGCAGTTTGATGCAGAAAATGGCCGAGCAGTACTTC
TRBD1	TRBV6-5	many	TRBJ1-2	CASSLSGTGFNYYGYTF	TGTGCCAGCAGTTTATCCGGGACAGGGTTCAACTACTATGGCTACACCTTC
TRBD2	TRBV30	many	TRBJ2-2	CAWSVLAGHTGELFF	TGTGCCTGGAGTGTCCTAGCGGGTCACACCGGGGAGCTGTTTTTT
NA	TRBV18	many	TRBJ2-7	CASSPDLSYEQYF	TGTGCCAGCTCACCTGACCTATCCTACGAGCAGTACTTC
NA	TRBV2	many	TRBJ2-2	CASKYRELSNTGELFF	TGTGCCAGCAAGTACCGAGAACTGTCGAACACCGGGGAGCTGTTTTTT
NA	TRBV25-1	NA	TRBJ2-2	CASSDLGKENTGELFF	TGTGCCAGCAGTGATTTGGGGAAGGAGAACACCGGGGAGCTGTTTTTT
TRBD2	TRBV6-2/TRBV6-3	many	TRBJ2-7	CATSTSGRIGSYEQYF	TGTGCCACCTCGACTAGCGGGAGAATCGGCTCCTACGAGCAGTACTTC
TRBD2	TRBV12-3/TRBV12-4	many	TRBJ2-6	CASSARGGISGANVLTF	TGTGCCAGCAGTGCCCGCGGGGGAATCTCTGGGGCCAACGTCCTGACTTTC
NA	TRBV11-2	NA	TRBJ2-1	CASSLDSHIGFF	TGTGCCAGCAGCTTAGACTCCCACATCGGATTCTTC
TRBD1	TRBV12-3/TRBV12-4	NA	TRBJ1-2	CASSSFLPTGLRYGYTF	TGTGCCAGCAGTTCATTCTTACCGACAGGGTTACGGTATGGCTACACCTTC
TRBD2	TRBV2	many	TRBJ2-5	CASNRPGLAGGETQYF	TGTGCCAGCAATAGACCGGGACTAGCGGGAGGGGAGACCCAGTACTTC
NA	TRBV13	many	TRBJ1-3	CASALGDSGNTIYF	TGTGCCAGCGCTCTCGGAGACTCTGGAAACACCATATATTTT
TRBD2	TRBV20-1	many	TRBJ2-7	CSANALADYEQYF	TGCAGTGCTAACGCGCTAGCGGACTACGAGCAGTACTTC
NA	TRBV4-2	NA	TRBJ2-5	CASSQDEEGSETQYF	TGTGCCAGCAGCCAAGATGAAGAGGGGTCGGAGACCCAGTACTTC